These T cell receptor beta chains were read from a single sample in a study of T cell responses to AZD1222 COVID-19 vaccine. Clones were sequenced by immunoSEQ multiplex PCR, and TCRdb holds only the in-frame ones, with some missing. Of about 48,000 clones in the sample, approximately 86% were seen once. The starting material was peripheral blood, obtained 28 days after the second AZD1222 dose. The receptors shown here come from an adult who received the AZD1222 COVID-19 vaccine. Both conserved end residues are part of each CDR3. The D gene is left open where the match is weak. Rows may omit the clone size; those that give it use once, few, many or a size class.

TRBD2 | TRBJ2-1 | TRBV19 | - | TGTGCCAGTAGTTCCCGGACTAGCGGGAGGGCCAGTCACAATGAGCAGTTCTTC | CASSSRTSGRASHNEQFF
- | TRBJ2-7 | TRBV11-2 | - | TGTGCCAGCAGCTTTAGTACCTACGAGCAGTACTTC | CASSFSTYEQYF
TRBD1 | TRBJ1-1 | TRBV4-1 | - | TGCGCCAGCAGCCCCGGACAGGGCCCTTCGAACACTGAAGCTTTCTTT | CASSPGQGPSNTEAFF
TRBD1 | TRBJ2-7 | TRBV7-9 | once | TGTGCCAGCAGCTTAAGGCGGCGGGACAGGGGGGGCGAGCAGTACTTC | CASSLRRRDRGGEQYF
TRBD2 | TRBJ2-1 | TRBV6-1 | few | TGTGCCAGCAGTGAAGGGAGACTAGCGGGAGGGCCGGGTGAGCAGTTCTTC | CASSEGRLAGGPGEQFF
- | TRBJ2-1 | TRBV7-9 | - | TGTGCCAGCAGCTTAGCGTGGACTGCAAGCTCCTACAATGAGCAGTTCTTC | CASSLAWTASSYNEQFF
- | TRBJ2-7 | TRBV12-3/TRBV12-4 | - | TGTGCCAGCAGTTTCAGGGCCCCCTACGAGCAGTACTTC | CASSFRAPYEQYF
- | TRBJ1-1 | TRBV10-3 | - | TGTGCCAGCCAGGACAGTTCGAACACTGAAGCTTTCTTT | CASQDSSNTEAFF
- | TRBJ2-7 | TRBV11-3 | - | TGTGCCAGCAGCTTAGAGAGCACCTACGAGCAGTACTTC | CASSLESTYEQYF
TRBD1 | TRBJ2-7 | TRBV28 | - | TGTGCCAGCAGGGGACCTCGGGACAGGGGTTCCTACGAGCAGTACTTC | CASRGPRDRGSYEQYF
- | TRBJ1-6 | TRBV7-2 | - | TGTGCCAGCAGCTTGCACAGGGCAACGAATTCACCCCTCCACTTT | CASSLHRATNSPLHF
- | TRBJ2-7 | TRBV14 | - | TGTGCCAGCAGACCTAGGGGGGCTCTCGAGCAGTACTTC | CASRPRGALEQYF
TRBD1 | TRBJ2-7 | TRBV27 | - | TGTGCCAGCAGTTTATCCGGGACAGCCTACGAGCAGTACTTC | CASSLSGTAYEQYF
- | TRBJ2-1 | TRBV10-2 | - | TGCGCCAGCAGTGAGTCACGGGGATCCTACAATGAGCAGTTCTTC | CASSESRGSYNEQFF
- | TRBJ2-3 | TRBV6-5 | - | TGTGCCAGCCTTTACGACTTGTTAGATACGCAGTATTTT | CASLYDLLDTQYF
- | TRBJ2-7 | TRBV19 | - | TGTGCCAGTAGTGCCTGGGACGAGCAGTACTTC | CASSAWDEQYF
TRBD2 | TRBJ2-7 | TRBV28 | - | TGTGCCAGCAGTTCCAATAGCGGGATCTCCGAGCAGTACTTC | CASSSNSGISEQYF
- | TRBJ1-2 | TRBV9 | once | TGTGCCAGCAGCGTAGAGGGGCTTGACTATGGCTACACCTTC | CASSVEGLDYGYTF
- | TRBJ1-6 | TRBV9 | - | TGTGCCAGCAGCGCACCGCCCGGGGGATCCTATAATTCACCCCTCCACTTT | CASSAPPGGSYNSPLHF
TRBD1 | TRBJ2-2 | TRBV6-5 | - | TGTGCCAGCAGGACGACAGGGGGCAACACCGGGGAGCTGTTTTTT | CASRTTGGNTGELFF
- | TRBJ2-7 | TRBV10-3 | - | TGTGCCATCAGTGACGCCCCTGGAGGATTTGACGAGCAGTACTTC | CAISDAPGGFDEQYF
- | TRBJ1-4 | TRBV19 | - | TGTGCCAGTAGTAGTTACAGGGATGCGAATGAAAAACTGTTTTTT | CASSSYRDANEKLFF
- | TRBJ2-3 | TRBV7-3 | - | TGTGCCAGCAGCTCCGGACTGATCGGCGCAGATACGCAGTATTTT | CASSSGLIGADTQYF
- | TRBJ2-7 | TRBV2 | - | TGTGCCAGCAGAGAGGACAGCGCCTACGAGCAGTACTTC | CASREDSAYEQYF
- | TRBJ2-7 | TRBV11-3 | - | TGTGCCAGCAGCTTAGTGAGAGCCTCCTACGAGCAGTACTTC | CASSLVRASYEQYF
TRBD1 | TRBJ1-2 | TRBV23-1 | - | TGCGCCAGCAGTCTGGGACAGGGGAGGAACTATGGCTACACCTTC | CASSLGQGRNYGYTF
- | TRBJ2-6 | TRBV3-1/TRBV3-2 | - | TGTGCCAGCAGCCAAGAGCTTGCTGGGGCCAACGTCCTGACTTTC | CASSQELAGANVLTF
TRBD2 | TRBJ2-7 | TRBV9 | - | TGTGCCAGCAGCGTAGCGGGGGGAACGGGGCACGAGCAGTACTTC | CASSVAGGTGHEQYF
- | TRBJ2-7 | TRBV2 | - | TGTGCCAGCAGCCCCGGACAGCCAAACTCCTACGAGCAGTACTTC | CASSPGQPNSYEQYF
- | TRBJ1-3 | TRBV28 | few | TGTGCCAGCAGTTTTACGGACAGTTCTGGAAACACCATATATTTT | CASSFTDSSGNTIYF
- | TRBJ1-5 | TRBV2 | - | TGTGCCAGCACCCTCGCGCTCTATAGCAATCAGCCCCAGCATTTT | CASTLALYSNQPQHF
TRBD1 | TRBJ1-1 | TRBV6-1 | - | TGCGCCAGCAGTGGCCAACAGGGGAGGGGGAAGACTGAAGCTTTCTTT | CASSGQQGRGKTEAFF
- | TRBJ2-5 | TRBV19 | - | TGTGCCAGTAGCTTACGGGAAGAGACCCAGTACTTC | CASSLREETQYF
TRBD2 | TRBJ2-1 | TRBV6-6 | few | TGTGCCAGCAGGACTAGCGGCTCCTACAATGAGCAGTTCTTC | CASRTSGSYNEQFF